This TCR beta chain was sequenced for a study of T cell responses to AZD1222 COVID-19 vaccine. Study-wide results and limits: Reports say nearly half of spike-specific TCRs go after unmutated variant regions.

TCRdb's copy holds only in-frame clones and misses some; the assay was immunoSEQ multiplex PCR. The sample includes some 150,000 clones, 93% of them seen just once. CDR1 and CDR2 from the germline V gene are MDHEN and SYDVKM. The junction had 8 bases not matched to a gene; V was cut back by 4 bases and J by 7 bases. This CDR3 has 14 amino acids. Worth noting for this clone: Its target is not known.

This rearrangement joins TRBV28 to TRBJ2-5; 8 nucleotides match TRBD1. The source of this sequence is an adult in good health. The sample here was peripheral blood, taken on day 0 of MenACWY control vaccination. The CDR3 DNA sequence: TGTGCCAGCAGTTACACCAGGGGGCAGGGGACCCAGTACTTC. Encoded protein: CASSYTRGQGTQYF.